One and the same sample provided the 27 T cell receptor beta chains below, sequenced in a study of cytomegalovirus exposure and HLA in healthy donors. The primer mix had 60 Vbeta and 13 Jbeta primers. The table came from immunoSEQ multiplex PCR; TCRdb's copy has only in-frame clones and leaves some out. The table includes under 150,000 clones, 70% to 85% detected once. The sample consisted of PBMCs. The receptors derive from a man aged 45 to 65 in good health and CMV-seronegative.

V is TRBV5-4 and J is TRBJ1-2; 9 positions match TRBD1. Unmatched junction bases numbered 1, after V lost 0 bases and J lost 7 bases. Per the germline V gene, CDR1 is SGHNT and CDR2 is YYREEE (reference sequence). This CDR3 contains 13 residues. The CDR3 nucleotides are TGTGCCAGCAGCTTGGAGGACAGGGGTGGCTACACCTTC. Amino acids: CASSLEDRGGYTF.

There are a few counts of this clone. The chain is built from TRBV11-1 and TRBJ2-5; 9 bases align to TRBD1. Losses at the gene ends were 3 bases for V and 4 bases for J; bases not matched to a gene: 0. The CDR3 totals 13 residues. Germline CDR1 SGHAT, CDR2 FQDESV (reference sequence). The CDR3 DNA sequence: TGTGCCAGCAGCTTGGACAGGGGAGAGACCCAGTACTTC. Its protein product is CASSLDRGETQYF.

The genes are TRBV6-5 and TRBJ1-6, with D unclear. Germline V CDR1 and CDR2: MNHEY, SVGAGI. V lost 6 bases to trimming and J lost 9 bases, with 15 bases between them. The CDR3 sequence is 14 residues long. The CDR3 DNA follows: TGTGCCAGCAGCCCCGCTAGAGGGCTTTCACCCCTCCACTTT. Translation gives CASSPARGLSPLHF.

The chain has TRBV7-9 and TRBJ1-1; a weak D match, TRBD1 (5 bases). V lost 1 base, J lost 11 bases, and 8 bases lay in between. CDR1 and CDR2 (germline): SEHNR, FQNEAQ (reference sequence). This CDR3 spans 11 amino acids. The CDR3 region has the DNA TGTGCCAGCAGCTTAGAGACAGAGGCTTTCTTT. Amino acid sequence: CASSLETEAFF.

The chain has TRBV11-2 and TRBJ2-1; 10 bases map to TRBD2. Germline CDR1 is SGHAT and CDR2 is FQNNGV. The V segment lost 5 bases and the J segment 3 bases; nucleotides outside the gene matches: 4. The CDR3 has 15 amino acids. CDR3 sequence (DNA): TGTGCCAGCAGCGCGTTAGCGGGGGGCTACAATGAGCAGTTCTTC. Encoded protein: CASSALAGGYNEQFF.

The chain combines TRBV6-5 with TRBJ2-7, with 7 bases that match TRBD1. The junction had 6 bases not matched to a gene; V was cut back by 7 bases and J by 0 bases. This CDR3 has 14 amino acids. The germline gives CDR1 MNHEY, CDR2 SVGAGI. The CDR3 DNA follows: TGTGCCAGCACCCAATACAGGGGCTCCTACGAGCAGTACTTC. Amino acids: CASTQYRGSYEQYF.

The V and J genes are TRBV19 and TRBJ2-3, with 8 bases fitting TRBD2. CDR3 size: 15 residues. Germline CDR1 reads LNHDA; CDR2 reads SQIVND (reference sequence). Trimming took 2 bases from V and 3 from J; bases not matched to a gene: 4. The CDR3 sequence: CASSITRGGTDTQYF. For the CDR3, the DNA is TGTGCCAGTAGTATAACTCGGGGGGGAACAGATACGCAGTATTTT.

The chain combines TRBV5-4 with TRBJ2-3, with TRBD2 identical over 7 bases. The V segment lost 3 bases and the J segment 7 bases; nucleotides outside the gene matches: 8. In germline, CDR1 is SGHNT, CDR2 YYREEE (reference sequence). There are 14 residues in the CDR3. CDR3 nucleotides: TGTGCCAGCAGCTGGAGCGGGATCGCTTATACGCAGTATTTT. It yields the protein CASSWSGIAYTQYF.

CDR3 protein: CASSQDPGQSNYGYTF. The DNA of the CDR3 is TGCGCCAGCAGCCAAGATCCGGGACAGTCTAACTATGGCTACACCTTC. This chain connects TRBV4-1 to TRBJ1-2, with 7 bases fitting TRBD1. The CDR3 contains 16 residues. After removal of 0 bases from V and 0 bases from J, the junction contained 4 bases not matched to a gene. Germline CDR1 MGHRA, CDR2 YSYEKL.

The chain carries TRBV5-1 and TRBJ1-2; no firm D call. CDR1 and CDR2 (germline): SGHRS, YFSETQ. Trimming took off 0 bases at V and 6 bases at J, with 12 bases between the two ends. This CDR3 has 14 amino acids. The CDR3 DNA sequence: TGCGCCAGCAGCTTGGGTGAGAGAACCCATGGCTACACCTTC. Amino acid sequence: CASSLGERTHGYTF. Filled out from reference TRBV5-1 and TRBJ1-2, the complete variable domain reads KAGVTQTPRYLIKTRGQQVTLSCSPISGHRSVSWYQQTPGQGLQFLFEYFSETQRNKGNFPGRFSGRQFSNSRSEMNVSTLELGDSALYLCASSLGERTHGYTFGSGTRLTVV.

The chain has TRBV27 and TRBJ2-5, with 8 nucleotides matching TRBD2. Germline V gene sequence: CDR1 MNHEY, CDR2 SMNVEV (reference sequence). The V and J ends lost 4 bases and 5 bases, in that order; junction bases with no gene match: 6. There are 14 residues in the CDR3. CDR3 bases: TGTGCCAGCAGTTACCGGGGGGGCTGGGAGACCCAGTACTTC. Translated, it gives CASSYRGGWETQYF.

This chain joins TRBV7-9 and TRBJ2-1; D is perhaps TRBD1 (8 bases). Per germline, CDR1 SEHNR and CDR2 FQNEAQ (reference sequence). CDR3 length equals 18 residues. Trimming shortened V by 5 bases and J by 6 bases, and 26 bases separated the two germline ends. The CDR3 sequence: CASSTSDVGQDRPNEQFF. CDR3 DNA: TGTGCCAGCAGCACTAGCGACGTGGGACAGGATCGGCCCAATGAGCAGTTCTTC.

As DNA, the CDR3 is TGTGCCAGCAGCCTCGCACCGACAGGGGGCAATCAGCCCCAGCATTTT. Translation gives CASSLAPTGGNQPQHF. The chain links TRBV7-2 to TRBJ1-5; the match to TRBD1 covers 8 bases. CDR1 is SGHTA, CDR2 FQGNSA, per germline. The CDR3 contains 16 residues. J lost 2 bases, V lost 5 bases, and 8 bases had no gene match.

Regarding this clone: One junction end does not reproduce the germline sequence, and a read error may be involved. Other DNA sequences in the sample encode the same CDR3. V gene TRBV6-4 combines with J gene TRBJ2-3, with 9 bases aligning to TRBD2. Germline V gives CDR1 MRHNA, CDR2 SNTAGT. This CDR3 has 15 amino acids. In nucleotides, the CDR3 is TGCGCCAGCAGTGACTCAAGCGGGGGGCCAGATACGCAGTATTTT. It encodes CASSDSSGGPDTQYF.

The chain has TRBV5-1 and TRBJ2-2; 12 bases line up with TRBD1. Germline CDR1 SGHRS, CDR2 YFSETQ. The length of the CDR3 is 18 residues. Losses at the gene ends were 4 bases for V and 6 bases for J; bases not matched to a gene: 13. The CDR3 protein is CASSVFGTGGILAGELFF. In nucleotides, the CDR3 is TGCGCCAGCAGCGTCTTTGGGACAGGGGGCATCTTGGCCGGGGAGCTGTTTTTT.

The chain carries TRBV19 and TRBJ1-1; weak D call: TRBD1 (6 bases). Deletions cut 7 bases from V and 1 base from J, with 13 bases between. Per the germline V gene, CDR1 is LNHDA and CDR2 is SQIVND (reference sequence). The CDR3 covers 14 residues. The CDR3 loop reads CASNLQTGNTEAFF. CDR3 nucleotides: TGTGCCAGTAATCTACAGACAGGGAACACTGAAGCTTTCTTT.

In regard to this clone: Other DNA sequences in the sample encode the same CDR3. The V and J genes are TRBV5-1 and TRBJ2-7; 10 nucleotides agree with TRBD2. This CDR3 is built from 14 residues. The J segment lost 4 bases and the V segment lost 4 bases, leaving 5 bases of the junction unmatched. The germline gives CDR1 SGHRS, CDR2 YFSETQ. The CDR3 region is CASSLSGGSYEQYF. In DNA, the CDR3 is TGCGCCAGCAGCCTTAGCGGGGGGTCTTACGAGCAGTACTTC.

CDR3 nucleotides: TGTGCCAGCAGCTTAGGGCCTGGGGCCAACGTCCTGACTTTC. Protein product: CASSLGPGANVLTF. The chain joins TRBV7-8 to TRBJ2-6; D is unresolved. Germline CDR1 SGHVS, CDR2 FQNEAQ. The CDR3 has 14 amino acids. Trimming took 1 base from V and 2 from J, leaving 3 bases between them.

The chain couples TRBV5-4 to TRBJ2-1; 7 bases fit TRBD1. V was clipped by 6 bases and J by 7 bases; unmatched bases: 10. The CDR3 loop spans 14 amino acids. CDR1 SGHNT and CDR2 YYREEE come from the germline V gene (reference sequence). CDR3 sequence (DNA): TGTGCCAGCAACGAACAGGGGTATGCGAATGAGCAGTTCTTC. This gives the protein CASNEQGYANEQFF.

The gene calls are TRBV7-3 and TRBJ2-2; the match to TRBD1 covers 7 bases. Per the germline V gene, CDR1 is SGHTA and CDR2 is FQGTGA. J was trimmed by 6 bases and V by 6 bases; bases with no gene match: 19. There are 18 residues in the CDR3. CDR3 nucleotides: TGTGCCAGCAGGGTTACGGGACAGCCGCATGTAGGAGCCGGGGAGCTGTTTTTT. It encodes CASRVTGQPHVGAGELFF.

The chain has TRBV5-8 and TRBJ2-7; D uncertain. Trimming took off 0 bases at V and 2 bases at J, with 6 bases between the two ends. This CDR3 has 13 residues. Germline V gives CDR1 SGHTS, CDR2 YDEGEE. The CDR3 loop is CASSLARTYEQYF. The CDR3 DNA reads TGTGCCAGCAGCTTGGCTAGGACCTACGAGCAGTACTTC.

This clone was counted only a few times. This chain uses TRBV4-1 with TRBJ1-6; D may be TRBD1 (6 bases). The germline V gene encodes CDR1 MGHRA and CDR2 YSYEKL. Trimming left V 0 bases short and J 4 bases short, with 10 bases between. The CDR3 totals 16 residues. The CDR3 spells CASSQDGGAYNSPLHF. Written as DNA, the CDR3 is TGCGCCAGCAGCCAAGATGGGGGGGCGTATAATTCACCCCTCCACTTT.

This chain connects TRBV19 to TRBJ1-1; 9 bases match TRBD1. Germline V gene data show CDR1 as LNHDA and CDR2 as SQIVND (reference sequence). V lost 6 bases and J lost 4; bases outside the gene matches: 6. The CDR3 is 14 residues long. The CDR3: CASSPQGASTEAFF. The DNA of the CDR3 is TGTGCCAGTAGCCCACAGGGGGCAAGCACTGAAGCTTTCTTT.

The chain carries TRBV5-1 and TRBJ1-6, with D possibly being TRBD1 (5 bases). Trimming cost V 0 bases and J 0 bases, with 7 bases left between them. CDR1 and CDR2 (germline): SGHRS, YFSETQ. This CDR3 region has 16 residues. CDR3 region: CASSLEGHSYNSPLHF. CDR3 in DNA: TGCGCCAGCAGCTTGGAGGGGCACTCCTATAATTCACCCCTCCACTTT.

J is TRBJ2-4 and V is TRBV30; 16 nucleotides agree with TRBD2. Unmatched junction bases numbered 13, after V lost 4 bases and J lost 10 bases. CDR1 and CDR2 (germline): GTSNPN, SVGIG (reference sequence). The CDR3 consists of 17 residues. CDR3 nucleotides: TGTGCCTGGATGGGGAAATCCGGGACTAGCGGGGGGGATATTCAGTACTTC. It codes for CAWMGKSGTSGGDIQYF.

The chain has TRBV6-5 and TRBJ1-2; D unclear. Germline V gene sequence: CDR1 MNHEY, CDR2 SVGAGI. V was trimmed by 1 base and J by 7 bases, leaving 7 bases between them. The CDR3 loop spans 12 amino acids. The CDR3 protein is CASSYFGSGYTF. CDR3 nucleotide sequence: TGTGCCAGCAGTTACTTTGGTAGTGGCTACACCTTC.

The V gene is TRBV5-1, the J gene TRBJ1-1, with a tentative D call TRBD1 (6 bases). Trimming left V 4 bases short and J 3 bases short, with 19 bases between. Germline CDR1 reads SGHRS; CDR2 reads YFSETQ. The CDR3 length is 16 residues. In nucleotides, the CDR3 is TGCGCCAGCAGCGGGGGGGCTATGGTCATGGACACTGAAGCTTTCTTT. Its translation is CASSGGAMVMDTEAFF.